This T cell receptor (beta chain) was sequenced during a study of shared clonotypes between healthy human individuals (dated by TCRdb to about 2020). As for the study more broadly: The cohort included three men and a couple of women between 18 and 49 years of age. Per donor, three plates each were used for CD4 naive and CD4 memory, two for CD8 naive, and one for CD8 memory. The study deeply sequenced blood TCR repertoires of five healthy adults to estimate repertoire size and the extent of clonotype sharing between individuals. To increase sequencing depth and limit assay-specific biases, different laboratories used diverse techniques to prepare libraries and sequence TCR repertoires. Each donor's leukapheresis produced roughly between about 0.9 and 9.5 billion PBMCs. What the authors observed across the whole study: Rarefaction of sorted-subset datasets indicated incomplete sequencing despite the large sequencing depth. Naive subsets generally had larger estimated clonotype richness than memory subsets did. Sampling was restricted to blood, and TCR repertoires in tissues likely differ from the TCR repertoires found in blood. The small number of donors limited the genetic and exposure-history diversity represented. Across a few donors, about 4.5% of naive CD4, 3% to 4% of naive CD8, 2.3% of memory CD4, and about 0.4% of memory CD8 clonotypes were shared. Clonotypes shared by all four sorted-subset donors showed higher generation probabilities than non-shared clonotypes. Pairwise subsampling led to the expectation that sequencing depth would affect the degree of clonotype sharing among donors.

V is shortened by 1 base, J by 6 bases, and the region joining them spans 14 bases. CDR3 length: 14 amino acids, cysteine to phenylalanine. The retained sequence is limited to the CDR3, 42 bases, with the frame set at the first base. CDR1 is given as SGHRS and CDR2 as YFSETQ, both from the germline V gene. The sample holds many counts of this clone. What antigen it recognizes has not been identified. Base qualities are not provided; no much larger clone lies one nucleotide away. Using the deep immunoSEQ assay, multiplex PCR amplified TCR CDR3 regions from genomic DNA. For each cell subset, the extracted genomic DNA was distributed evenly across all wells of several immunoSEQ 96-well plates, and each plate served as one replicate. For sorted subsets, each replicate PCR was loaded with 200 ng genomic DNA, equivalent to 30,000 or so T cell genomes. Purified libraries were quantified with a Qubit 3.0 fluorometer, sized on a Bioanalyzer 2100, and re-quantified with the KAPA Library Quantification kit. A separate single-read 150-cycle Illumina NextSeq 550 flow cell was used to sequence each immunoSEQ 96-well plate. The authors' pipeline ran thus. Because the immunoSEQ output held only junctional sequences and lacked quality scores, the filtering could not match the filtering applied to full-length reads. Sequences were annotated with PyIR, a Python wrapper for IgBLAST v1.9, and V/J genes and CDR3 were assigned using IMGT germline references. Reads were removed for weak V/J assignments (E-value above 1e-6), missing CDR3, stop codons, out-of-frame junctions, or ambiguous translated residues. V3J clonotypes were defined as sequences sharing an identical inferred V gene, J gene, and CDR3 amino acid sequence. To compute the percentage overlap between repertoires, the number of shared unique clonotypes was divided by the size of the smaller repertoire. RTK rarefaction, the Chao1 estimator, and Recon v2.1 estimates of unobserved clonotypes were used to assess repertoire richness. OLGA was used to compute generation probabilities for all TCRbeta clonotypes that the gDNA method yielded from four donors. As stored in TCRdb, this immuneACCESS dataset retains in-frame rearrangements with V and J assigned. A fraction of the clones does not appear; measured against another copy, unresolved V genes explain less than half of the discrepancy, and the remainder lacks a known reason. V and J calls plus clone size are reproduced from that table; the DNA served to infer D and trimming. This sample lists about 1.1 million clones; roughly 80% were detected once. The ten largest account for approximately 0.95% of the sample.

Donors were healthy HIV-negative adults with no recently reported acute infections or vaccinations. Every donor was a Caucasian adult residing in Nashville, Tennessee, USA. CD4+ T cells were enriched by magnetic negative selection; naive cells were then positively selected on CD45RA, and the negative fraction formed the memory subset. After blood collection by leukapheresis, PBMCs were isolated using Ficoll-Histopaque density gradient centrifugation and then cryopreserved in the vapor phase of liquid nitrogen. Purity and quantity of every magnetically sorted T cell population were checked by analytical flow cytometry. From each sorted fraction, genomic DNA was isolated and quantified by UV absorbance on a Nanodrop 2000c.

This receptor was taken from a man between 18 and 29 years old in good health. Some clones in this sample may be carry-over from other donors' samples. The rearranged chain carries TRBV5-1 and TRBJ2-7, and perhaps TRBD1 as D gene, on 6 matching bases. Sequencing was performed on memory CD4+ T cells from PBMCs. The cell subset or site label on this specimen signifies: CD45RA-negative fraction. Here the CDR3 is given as CASSLFGQGSEQYF. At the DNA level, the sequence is TGCGCCAGCAGCTTGTTTGGCCAGGGGAGCGAGCAGTACTTC.